This T cell receptor (beta chain) was captured by sequencing in a study of patients and donors after allogeneic stem cell transplantation. TCRdb fed the RT-PCR reads into MiXCR, producing one record per CDR3 protein. In the table there are 150,000 to 200,000 distinct CDR3 sequences, around two fifths of which are singletons. The source material was blood, either unsorted or a sorted T cell fraction (not recorded which). This clonotype was sampled from a human donor who was either an allogeneic HSCT recipient or a stem cell or donor lymphocyte infusion donor (not recorded which). It is not recorded whose cells these are; they may come from a transplant donor.

The CDR3 sequence is CASSYSREDSYNEQFF. The CDR3 coding sequence is TGTGCCAGCAGTTACTCGCGCGAAGACTCCTACAATGAGCAGTTCTTC. This rearrangement joins TRBV6-2 or TRBV6-3 to TRBJ2-1; D remains unclear. CDR3 length: 16 amino acids. Germline V CDR1 and CDR2: MNHEY, SVGEGT. The V gene lost 0 bases and the J gene lost 0 bases, with 9 bases spanning the gap.